The rows below give T cell receptor beta chains drawn from one sample of a study of T cell changes during pregnancy in multiple sclerosis. Sequenced by immunoSEQ multiplex PCR; TCRdb stores in-frame clones only, minus some. Altogether tens of thousands of clones are present, 90% to 95% being singletons, with the ten largest covering 3% to 4.5%. The sequencing here drew on CD8+ T cells from peripheral blood mononuclear cells, taken in the second trimester of pregnancy. The receptors were gathered from a female donor with multiple sclerosis, enrolled in a pregnancy study. CDR3s include the opening cysteine and the closing phenylalanine or tryptophan. Fields, in order: J gene, CDR3 length, V gene, D gene, clone size, CDR3 protein, CDR3 DNA. D genes are given only for firm matches. Where a row states a size, it is once, few, many or the class of an expanded clone; other rows omit it.

TRBJ1-2,15,TRBV2,-,-,CASSEGPGPNYGYTF,TGTGCCAGCAGTGAAGGGCCAGGCCCAAACTATGGCTACACCTTC
TRBJ2-3,15,TRBV5-1,TRBD2,-,CASSAGGAGTDTQYF,TGCGCCAGCAGCGCCGGGGGGGCGGGCACAGATACGCAGTATTTT
TRBJ1-2,13,TRBV7-9,-,-,CASSPSRDYGYTF,TGTGCCAGCAGCCCAAGTCGGGACTATGGCTACACCTTC
TRBJ2-3,20,TRBV7-6,TRBD2,-,CASSLALRLAGGYRTDTQYF,TGTGCCAGCAGCTTAGCTTTGAGACTAGCGGGGGGTTATCGCACAGATACGCAGTATTTT
TRBJ2-7,13,TRBV29-1,TRBD2,-,CSVDSGSTYEQYF,TGCAGCGTTGATAGCGGGTCTACCTACGAGCAGTACTTC
TRBJ2-2,11,TRBV11-2,-,-,CASSYREELFF,TGTGCCAGCAGTTACAGGGAGGAGCTGTTTTTT
TRBJ2-7,14,TRBV6-6,TRBD2,-,CASSLAGGPYEQYF,TGTGCCAGCAGTCTAGCGGGAGGGCCCTACGAGCAGTACTTC
TRBJ2-1,11,TRBV4-3,-,once,CASSLADEQFF,TGCGCCAGCAGCCTGGCTGATGAGCAGTTCTTC
TRBJ2-7,15,TRBV27,-,-,CASSEAAGSTYEQYF,TGTGCCAGCAGTGAGGCCGCGGGCAGTACCTACGAGCAGTACTTC
TRBJ2-4,17,TRBV2,TRBD1,once,CASRVTGAHIAKNIQYF,TGTGCCAGCAGAGTTACAGGGGCCCATATAGCCAAAAACATTCAGTACTTC
TRBJ2-7,15,TRBV9,-,-,CASSVRTGKGYEQYF,TGTGCCAGCAGCGTCCGTACAGGGAAAGGATACGAGCAGTACTTC
TRBJ2-7,16,TRBV7-9,TRBD2,once,CASSLRTSGGDYEQYF,TGTGCCAGCAGCTTGCGGACTAGCGGAGGTGACTACGAGCAGTACTTC
TRBJ2-1,16,TRBV2,TRBD1,-,CASSVSGTGGEDEQFF,TGTGCCAGCAGTGTTTCCGGGACAGGGGGCGAAGATGAGCAGTTCTTC
TRBJ2-7,13,TRBV18,TRBD2,-,CASWGLAGYEQYF,TGTGCCAGCTGGGGACTAGCGGGGTACGAGCAGTACTTC
TRBJ1-2,18,TRBV13,-,-,CASSLGPRLTAGDYGYTF,TGTGCCAGCAGCTTAGGTCCCCGCCTGACGGCAGGGGACTATGGCTACACCTTC
TRBJ2-3,18,TRBV9,TRBD2,-,CASNGLAGGRGSTDTQYF,TGTGCCAGCAATGGGCTAGCGGGAGGGCGGGGGAGCACAGATACGCAGTATTTT
TRBJ2-7,14,TRBV28,-,-,CASSPPGLSYEQYF,TGTGCCAGCAGTCCCCCGGGACTGTCCTACGAGCAGTACTTC
TRBJ2-7,13,TRBV19,-,once,CASKPKGAYEQYF,TGTGCCAGCAAACCTAAGGGGGCCTACGAGCAGTACTTC
TRBJ2-7,14,TRBV27,TRBD2,-,CASSFSLAGYEQYF,TGTGCCAGCAGTTTTAGCCTAGCGGGTTACGAGCAGTACTTC
TRBJ2-2,19,TRBV14,-,-,CASSGISGPTPTNTGELFF,TGTGCCAGCAGCGGGATTAGCGGCCCCACCCCCACGAACACCGGGGAGCTGTTTTTT
TRBJ2-1,16,TRBV10-3,-,once,CAISGPLGAWDNEQFF,TGTGCCATCAGCGGCCCCCTGGGGGCTTGGGACAATGAGCAGTTCTTC
TRBJ2-2,16,TRBV28,-,-,CASSFREVGDTGELFF,TGTGCCAGCAGTTTCAGGGAGGTCGGGGACACCGGGGAGCTGTTTTTT
TRBJ1-2,18,TRBV5-6,TRBD1,-,CASSHITGGGNKDYGYTF,TGTGCCAGCAGCCATATTACAGGGGGCGGAAATAAGGACTATGGCTACACCTTC
TRBJ1-5,12,TRBV7-9,-,-,CASSLVGQPQHF,TGTGCCAGCAGCTTAGTCGGTCAGCCCCAGCATTTT
TRBJ1-1,12,TRBV10-3,-,-,CAMRGANTEAFF,TGTGCCATGCGGGGGGCGAACACTGAAGCTTTCTTT
TRBJ2-1,14,TRBV2,-,-,CASREGTSYNEQFF,TGTGCCAGCAGGGAGGGGACTTCCTACAATGAGCAGTTCTTC
TRBJ2-7,17,TRBV5-1,-,-,CASSSSGISSSSYEQYF,TGCGCCAGCAGCTCTTCAGGGATTAGTTCATCTTCCTACGAGCAGTACTTC
TRBJ2-7,13,TRBV7-6,-,-,CASSLSGTYEQYF,TGTGCCAGCAGCTTATCCGGGACCTACGAGCAGTACTTC
TRBJ2-7,13,TRBV13,-,medium-sized,CASSLGRAYEQYF,TGTGCCAGCAGCTTGGGCAGGGCCTACGAGCAGTACTTC
TRBJ1-2,14,TRBV19,TRBD1,-,CASSRQGRMGGYTF,TGTGCCAGTAGTAGACAGGGGCGAATGGGAGGCTACACCTTC
TRBJ2-7,15,TRBV5-4,TRBD1,-,CASSSDWTGPYEQYF,TGTGCCAGCAGCAGCGACTGGACAGGGCCCTACGAGCAGTACTTC
TRBJ2-1,19,TRBV9,TRBD2,-,CASSAPGERGGLSVNEQFF,TGTGCCAGCAGCGCCCCGGGGGAGCGGGGGGGCCTAAGTGTGAATGAGCAGTTCTTC
TRBJ1-2,19,TRBV7-9,TRBD1,-,CASSLDPQGALSFNYGYTF,TGTGCCAGCAGCTTAGACCCCCAGGGGGCTCTATCCTTTAACTATGGCTACACCTTC
TRBJ2-3,15,TRBV4-1,TRBD2,once,CASSQVLAGGGGLYF,TGCGCCAGCAGCCAAGTACTCGCGGGAGGGGGGGGGCTGTATTTT
TRBJ2-5,18,TRBV7-9,TRBD1,-,CASSSPVTGGQGAQTQYF,TGTGCCAGCAGCTCCCCCGTAACCGGAGGACAGGGGGCACAGACCCAGTACTTC
TRBJ2-3,16,TRBV5-1,-,-,CASSLDVETSTDTQYF,TGCGCCAGCAGCTTGGATGTGGAGACTAGCACAGATACGCAGTATTTT
TRBJ1-5,11,TRBV21-1,-,-,CASSGPKPQHF,TGTGCCAGCAGCGGGCCCAAGCCCCAGCATTTT
TRBJ2-2,17,TRBV11-3,TRBD2,once,CASSVDWTSGNTGELFF,TGTGCCAGCAGCGTAGATTGGACTAGCGGAAACACCGGGGAGCTGTTTTTT
TRBJ2-7,14,TRBV5-4,TRBD1,-,CASSSGTASYEQYF,TGTGCCAGCAGCTCAGGGACAGCTTCCTACGAGCAGTACTTC
TRBJ2-7,15,TRBV29-1,-,-,CSVAVGRTNSYEQYF,TGCAGCGTTGCTGTGGGGCGGACGAACTCCTACGAGCAGTACTTC
TRBJ2-7,15,TRBV15,TRBD2,-,CATSRGTSGTYEQYF,TGTGCCACCAGCAGAGGGACTAGCGGAACCTACGAGCAGTACTTC
TRBJ2-3,15,TRBV7-2,-,-,CASSLVPLYTDTQYF,TGTGCCAGCAGCTTAGTCCCACTATACACAGATACGCAGTATTTT
TRBJ2-1,16,TRBV9,TRBD1,-,CASSARDRASYNEQFF,TGTGCCAGCAGCGCGAGGGACAGGGCGTCCTACAATGAGCAGTTCTTC
TRBJ2-7,14,TRBV14,-,-,CASSQEAGDYEQYF,TGTGCCAGCAGCCAAGAGGCAGGCGACTACGAGCAGTACTTC
TRBJ2-2,16,TRBV4-1,TRBD1,-,CASSQAGDRGTGELFF,TGCGCCAGCAGCCAAGCCGGGGACAGGGGCACCGGGGAGCTGTTTTTT
TRBJ1-6,16,TRBV25-1,TRBD1,-,CASSEAGTGMFSPLHF,TGTGCCAGCAGTGAAGCCGGGACAGGGATGTTTTCACCCCTCCACTTT
TRBJ2-2,17,TRBV2,TRBD1,-,CASSDFGDRGTNGELFF,TGTGCCAGCAGTGACTTCGGGGACAGGGGAACGAACGGGGAGCTGTTTTTT
TRBJ2-1,16,TRBV19,TRBD2,-,CASSISLAGVYNEQFF,TGTGCCAGTAGTATATCTCTAGCGGGAGTATACAATGAGCAGTTCTTC
TRBJ1-4,12,TRBV29-1,-,-,CSATHREEKLFF,TGCAGCGCCACTCACCGGGAAGAAAAACTGTTTTTT
TRBJ1-4,14,TRBV27,TRBD1,-,CASSYRGRSEKLFF,TGTGCCAGCAGTTACAGGGGGCGAAGTGAAAAACTGTTTTTT
TRBJ2-7,15,TRBV9,TRBD2,-,CASSPSGGVAYEQYF,TGTGCCAGCAGCCCAAGCGGGGGTGTCGCCTACGAGCAGTACTTC
TRBJ2-2,15,TRBV5-1,-,-,CASSRTGTNTGELFF,TGCGCCAGCAGCCGGACGGGGACGAACACCGGGGAGCTGTTTTTT
TRBJ2-1,17,TRBV7-3,TRBD2,-,CASSLSGGGSLPREQFF,TGTGCCAGCAGCTTAAGCGGCGGGGGAAGCCTCCCCAGGGAGCAGTTCTTC
TRBJ2-7,14,TRBV28,-,once,CASSLAGLAYEQYF,TGTGCCAGCAGTTTGGCAGGGCTGGCCTACGAGCAGTACTTC